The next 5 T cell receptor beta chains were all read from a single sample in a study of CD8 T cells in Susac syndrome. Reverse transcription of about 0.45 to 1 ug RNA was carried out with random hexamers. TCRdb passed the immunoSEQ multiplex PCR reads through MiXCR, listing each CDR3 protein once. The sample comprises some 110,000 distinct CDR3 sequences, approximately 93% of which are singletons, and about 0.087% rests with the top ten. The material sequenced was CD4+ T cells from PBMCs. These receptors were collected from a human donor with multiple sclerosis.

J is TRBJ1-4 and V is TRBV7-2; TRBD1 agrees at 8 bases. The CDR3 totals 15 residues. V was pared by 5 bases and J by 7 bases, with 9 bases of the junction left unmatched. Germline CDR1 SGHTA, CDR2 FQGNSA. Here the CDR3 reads CASSQWGTGGEKLFF. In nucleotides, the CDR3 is TGTGCCAGCAGCCAGTGGGGGACAGGAGGTGAAAAACTGTTTTTT.

The CDR3 reads CASSLTGDNQPQHF. CDR3 in DNA: TGTGCCAGCAGCCTTACCGGGGACAATCAGCCCCAGCATTTT. V usage is TRBV3-1 and J usage is TRBJ1-5; D call uncertain. The CDR3 totals 14 residues. CDR1 LGHDT and CDR2 YNNKEL come from the germline V gene (reference sequence). Trimming took off 4 bases at V and 3 bases at J, with 10 bases between the two ends.

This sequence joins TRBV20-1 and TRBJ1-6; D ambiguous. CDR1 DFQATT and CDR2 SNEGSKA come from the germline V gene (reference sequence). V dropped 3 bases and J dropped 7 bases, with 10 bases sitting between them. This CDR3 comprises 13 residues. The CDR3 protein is CSAREIGNSPLHF. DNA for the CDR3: TGCAGTGCTAGGGAGATTGGGAATTCACCCCTCCACTTT.

CDR3 amino acids: CASSVRDRSGTGELFF. CDR3 nucleotides: TGTGCCAGCAGCGTCAGAGACAGATCGGGCACCGGGGAGCTGTTTTTT. This chain uses TRBV9 with TRBJ2-2; a possible D gene is TRBD1 (5 bases). Germline V gene lookup returns CDR1 SGDLS and CDR2 YYNGEE. The germline V and J ends were trimmed by 2 bases and 4 bases, with 15 bases remaining between them. The CDR3 has 16 amino acids.

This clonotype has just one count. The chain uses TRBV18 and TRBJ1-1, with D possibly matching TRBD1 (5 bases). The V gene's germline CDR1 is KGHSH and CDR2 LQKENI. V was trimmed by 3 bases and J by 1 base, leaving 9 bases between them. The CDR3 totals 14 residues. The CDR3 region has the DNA TGTGCCAGCTCACCGCTGGGGGAGAACACTGAAGCTTTCTTT. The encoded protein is CASSPLGENTEAFF.